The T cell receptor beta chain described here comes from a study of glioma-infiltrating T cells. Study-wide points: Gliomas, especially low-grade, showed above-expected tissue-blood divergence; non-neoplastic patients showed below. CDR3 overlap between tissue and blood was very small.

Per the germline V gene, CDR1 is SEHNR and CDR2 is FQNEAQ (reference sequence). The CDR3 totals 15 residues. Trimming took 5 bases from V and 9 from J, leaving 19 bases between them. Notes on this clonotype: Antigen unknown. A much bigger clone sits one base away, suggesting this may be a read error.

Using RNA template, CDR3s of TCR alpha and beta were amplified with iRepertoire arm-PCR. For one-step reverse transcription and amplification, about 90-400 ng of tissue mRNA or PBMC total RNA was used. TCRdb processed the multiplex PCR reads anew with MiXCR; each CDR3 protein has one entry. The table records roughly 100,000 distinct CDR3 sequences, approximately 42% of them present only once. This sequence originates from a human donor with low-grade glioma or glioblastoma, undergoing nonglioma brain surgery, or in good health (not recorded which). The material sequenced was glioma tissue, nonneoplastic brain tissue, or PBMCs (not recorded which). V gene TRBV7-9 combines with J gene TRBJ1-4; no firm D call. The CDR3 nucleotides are TGTGCCAGCAGCCGGACGTTTGGAGATCGAAAAAAACTGTTTTTT. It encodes CASSRTFGDRKKLFF.